This T cell receptor beta chain is from a study of response to subunit inactivated influenza vaccine. Study-level results: With each seasonal influenza vaccination, the authors suggested, few new T cells are recruited.

MiXCR, applied by TCRdb to the RT-PCR reads, yields one record per CDR3 protein. Among approximately 570,000 distinct CDR3 sequences listed, under 9% were seen once. This clonotype showed up just a few times. Antigen: not known. The material was PBMCs from blood, obtained 23 months after vaccination. This TCR came from a man aged 45 to 75 who received an inactivated influenza vaccine.

CDR3: CASSFSREANTGELFF. The CDR3 DNA reads as TGTGCCAGCAGCTTCAGCCGGGAAGCGAACACCGGGGAGCTGTTTTTT. The chain carries TRBV7-9 and TRBJ2-2; D may be TRBD2 (5 bases). The CDR3 is 16 amino acids. Germline CDR1 SEHNR, CDR2 FQNEAQ (reference sequence). With 3 bases removed from V and 0 bases from J, the gap between germline ends came to 11 bases.